This T cell receptor beta chain was documented in a study of CD8+CD57+ T cells in acquired aplastic anemia. Study at large: Quantities of DNA derived from sorted CD4+ and CD8+ cells averaged 3.2 ug.

Whoever was chosen for sequencing had shown CD8+CD57+ cell expansion by flow cytometry. With no exception, the patients had severe acquired aplastic anemia. Germline CDR1 reads SGHTS; CDR2 reads YDEGEE. The CDR3 loop spans 17 amino acids. Trimming took 2 bases from V and 0 from J, leaving 14 bases between them. Overall study findings and caveats: The same twenty-nine CD8+ CDR3 sequences occurred in patients and in controls.

Genomic DNA was employed as the template in profiling TCR beta VDJ and CDR3. TCRdb analysed the reads with MiXCR anew, one entry per CDR3 protein. In the table there are 200,000 or so distinct CDR3 sequences, about half of which are singletons. This clonotype was observed a few times. Its antigen is not identified. This chain connects TRBV5-8 to TRBJ2-2, with a possible D match to TRBD2 (7 bases). The receptor's source is a human donor with aplastic anemia. The sequenced sample was sorted CD4+, CD8+, or CD8+CD57+ T cells (not recorded which) from PBMCs. In DNA, the CDR3 is TGTGCCAGCAGCTTTGGGGGGGGGCCGTCGAACACCGGGGAGCTGTTTTTT. Its translation: CASSFGGGPSNTGELFF.